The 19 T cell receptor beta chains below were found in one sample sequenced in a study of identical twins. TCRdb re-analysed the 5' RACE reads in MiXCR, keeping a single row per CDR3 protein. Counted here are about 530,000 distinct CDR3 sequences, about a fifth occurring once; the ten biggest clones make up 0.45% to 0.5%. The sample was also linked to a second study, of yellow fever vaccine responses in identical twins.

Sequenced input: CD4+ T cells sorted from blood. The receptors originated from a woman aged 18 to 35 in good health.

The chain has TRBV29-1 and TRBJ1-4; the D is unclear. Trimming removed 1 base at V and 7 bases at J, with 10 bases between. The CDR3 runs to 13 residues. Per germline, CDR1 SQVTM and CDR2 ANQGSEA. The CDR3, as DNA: TGCAGCGTTGAAGGCTTGAGGAGTGAAAAACTGTTTTTT. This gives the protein CSVEGLRSEKLFF.

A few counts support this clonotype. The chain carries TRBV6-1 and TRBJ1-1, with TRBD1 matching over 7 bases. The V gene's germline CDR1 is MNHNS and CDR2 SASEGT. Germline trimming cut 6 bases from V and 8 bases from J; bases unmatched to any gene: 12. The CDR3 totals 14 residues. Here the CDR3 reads CASSSDFRTGEAFF. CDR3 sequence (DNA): TGTGCCAGCAGCTCCGACTTTAGGACAGGCGAAGCTTTCTTT.

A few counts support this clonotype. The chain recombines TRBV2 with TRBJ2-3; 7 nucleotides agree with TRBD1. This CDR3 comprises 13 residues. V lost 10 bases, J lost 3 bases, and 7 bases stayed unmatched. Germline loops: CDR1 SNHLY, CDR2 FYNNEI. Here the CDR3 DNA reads TGTGCCACCTCGGACAGGAGGACAGATACGCAGTATTTT. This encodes CATSDRRTDTQYF.

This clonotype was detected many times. The CDR3 nucleotides read TGTGCCAGCAGTCCGACGGTGAACACTGAAGCTTTCTTT. It codes for CASSPTVNTEAFF. The chain links TRBV12-3 or TRBV12-4 to TRBJ1-1; D remains unclear. Trimming left V 5 bases short and J 0 bases short, with 7 bases between. The CDR3 runs to 13 residues.

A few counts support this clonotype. The CDR3 sequence: CASSLSRLDRETQYF. The CDR3 bases are TGTGCCAGCAGCTTATCCCGACTAGATCGAGAGACCCAGTACTTC. The rearrangement links TRBV11-2 to TRBJ2-5; TRBD2 is a possible D gene (6 bases). Germline V CDR1 and CDR2: SGHAT, FQNNGV. The CDR3 totals 15 residues. V lost 2 bases to trimming and J lost 4 bases, with 14 bases between them. Full variable domain (missing parts from reference TRBV11-2 and TRBJ2-5): EAGVAQSPRYKIIEKRQSVAFWCNPISGHATLYWYQQILGQGPKLLIQFQNNGVVDDSQLPKDRFSAERLKGVDSTLKIQPAKLEDSAVYLCASSLSRLDRETQYFGPGTRLLVL.

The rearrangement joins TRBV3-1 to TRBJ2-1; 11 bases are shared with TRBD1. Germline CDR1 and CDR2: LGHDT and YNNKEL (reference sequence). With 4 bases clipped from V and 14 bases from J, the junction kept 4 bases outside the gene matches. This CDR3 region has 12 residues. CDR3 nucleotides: TGTGCCAGCAGCCTCGGACAGGGGGCGGAGTTCTTC. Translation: CASSLGQGAEFF.

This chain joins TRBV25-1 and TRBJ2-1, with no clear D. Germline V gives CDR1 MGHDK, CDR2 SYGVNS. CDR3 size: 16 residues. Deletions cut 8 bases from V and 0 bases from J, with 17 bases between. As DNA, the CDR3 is TGTGCCAGCGGGCCCCTTCTAGGAGCCTCCTACAATGAGCAGTTCTTC. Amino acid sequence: CASGPLLGASYNEQFF.

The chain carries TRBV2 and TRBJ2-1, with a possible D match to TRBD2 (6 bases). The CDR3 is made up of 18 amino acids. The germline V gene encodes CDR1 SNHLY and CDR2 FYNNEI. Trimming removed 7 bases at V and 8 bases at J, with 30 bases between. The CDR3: CASKGLLEAWWGSDEQFF. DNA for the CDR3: TGTGCCAGCAAGGGACTTTTGGAGGCTTGGTGGGGATCTGATGAGCAGTTCTTC. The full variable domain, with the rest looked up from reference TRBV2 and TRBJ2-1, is EPEVTQTPSHQVTQMGQEVILRCVPISNHLYFYWYRQILGQKVEFLVSFYNNEISEKSEIFDDQFSVERPDGSNFTLKIRSTKLEDSAMYFCASKGLLEAWWGSDEQFFGPGTRLTVL.

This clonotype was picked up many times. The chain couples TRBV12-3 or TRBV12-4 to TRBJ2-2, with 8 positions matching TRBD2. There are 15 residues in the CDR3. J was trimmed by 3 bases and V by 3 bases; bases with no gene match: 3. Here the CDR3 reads CASSFAGGYTGELFF. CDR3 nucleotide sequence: TGTGCCAGCAGTTTTGCGGGGGGTTACACCGGGGAGCTGTTTTTT.

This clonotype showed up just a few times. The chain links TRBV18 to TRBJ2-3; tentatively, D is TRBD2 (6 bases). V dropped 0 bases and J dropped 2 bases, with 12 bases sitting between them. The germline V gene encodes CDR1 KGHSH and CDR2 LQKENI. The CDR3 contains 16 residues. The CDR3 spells CASSPPTSGPTDTQYF. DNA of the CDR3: TGTGCCAGCTCACCACCGACGAGCGGGCCCACAGATACGCAGTATTTT.

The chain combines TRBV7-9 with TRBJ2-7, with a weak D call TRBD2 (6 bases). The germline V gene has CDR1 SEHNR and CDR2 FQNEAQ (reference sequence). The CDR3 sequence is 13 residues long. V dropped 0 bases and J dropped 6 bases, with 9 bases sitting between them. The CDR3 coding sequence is TGTGCCAGCAGCTTAGCGGGGGGTTCCGAGCAGTACGTC. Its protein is CASSLAGGSEQYV.

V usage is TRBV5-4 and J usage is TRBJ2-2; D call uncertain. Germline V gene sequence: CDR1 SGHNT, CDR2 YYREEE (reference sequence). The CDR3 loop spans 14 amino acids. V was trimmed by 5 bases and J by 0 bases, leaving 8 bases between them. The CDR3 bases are TGTGCCAGCAGGCCCGCTTCGAACACCGGGGAGCTGTTTTTT. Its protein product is CASRPASNTGELFF.

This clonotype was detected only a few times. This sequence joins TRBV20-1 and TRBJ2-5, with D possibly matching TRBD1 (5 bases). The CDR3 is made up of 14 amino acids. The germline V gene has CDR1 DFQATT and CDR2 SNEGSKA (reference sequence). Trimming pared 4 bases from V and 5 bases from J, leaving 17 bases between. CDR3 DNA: TGCAGTGCTACCAACCTGGGGCCTCGGGAGACCCAGTACTTC. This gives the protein CSATNLGPRETQYF.

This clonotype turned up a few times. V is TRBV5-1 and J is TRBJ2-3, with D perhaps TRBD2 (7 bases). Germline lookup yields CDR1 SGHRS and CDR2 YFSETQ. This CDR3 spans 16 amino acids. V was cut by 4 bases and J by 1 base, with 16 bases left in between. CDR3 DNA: TGCGCCAGCAGCGCCCGCGGGGGCGCGGGCACAGATACGCAGTATTTT. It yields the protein CASSARGGAGTDTQYF.

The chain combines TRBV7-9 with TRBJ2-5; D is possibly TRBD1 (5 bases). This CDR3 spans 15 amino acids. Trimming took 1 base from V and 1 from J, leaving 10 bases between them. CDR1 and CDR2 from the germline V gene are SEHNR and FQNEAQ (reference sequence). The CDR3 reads CASSLEDILQETQYF. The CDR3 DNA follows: TGTGCCAGCAGCTTAGAGGACATACTCCAAGAGACCCAGTACTTC.

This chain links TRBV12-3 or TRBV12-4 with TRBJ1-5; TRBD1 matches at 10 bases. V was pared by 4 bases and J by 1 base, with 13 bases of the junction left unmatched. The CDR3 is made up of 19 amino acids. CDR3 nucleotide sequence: TGTGCCAGCAGTTCCAGCTCCGGGACAGGGGTTTACAGCAATCAGCCCCAGCATTTT. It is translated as CASSSSSGTGVYSNQPQHF.

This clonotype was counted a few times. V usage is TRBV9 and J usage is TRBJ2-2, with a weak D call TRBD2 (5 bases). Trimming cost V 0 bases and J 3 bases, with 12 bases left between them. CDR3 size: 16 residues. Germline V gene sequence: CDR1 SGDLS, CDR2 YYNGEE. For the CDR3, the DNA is TGTGCCAGCAGCGTAGCCCTGGACTCTTACACCGGGGAGCTGTTTTTT. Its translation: CASSVALDSYTGELFF.

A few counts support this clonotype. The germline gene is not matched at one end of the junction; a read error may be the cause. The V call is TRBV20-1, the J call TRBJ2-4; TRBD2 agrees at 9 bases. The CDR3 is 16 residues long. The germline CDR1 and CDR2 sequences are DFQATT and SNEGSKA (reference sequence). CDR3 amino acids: CCANNLAGTIKNIQYF. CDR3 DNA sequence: TGCTGTGCCAACAACCTAGCGGGGACGATTAAAAACATTCAGTACTTC.

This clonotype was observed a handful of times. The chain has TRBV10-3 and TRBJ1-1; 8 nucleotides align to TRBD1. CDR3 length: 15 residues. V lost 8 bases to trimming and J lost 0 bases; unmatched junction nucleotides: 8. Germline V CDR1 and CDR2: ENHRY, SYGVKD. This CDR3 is CAISGGGNMNTEAFF. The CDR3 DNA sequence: TGTGCCATCTCAGGGGGCGGTAATATGAACACTGAAGCTTTCTTT.